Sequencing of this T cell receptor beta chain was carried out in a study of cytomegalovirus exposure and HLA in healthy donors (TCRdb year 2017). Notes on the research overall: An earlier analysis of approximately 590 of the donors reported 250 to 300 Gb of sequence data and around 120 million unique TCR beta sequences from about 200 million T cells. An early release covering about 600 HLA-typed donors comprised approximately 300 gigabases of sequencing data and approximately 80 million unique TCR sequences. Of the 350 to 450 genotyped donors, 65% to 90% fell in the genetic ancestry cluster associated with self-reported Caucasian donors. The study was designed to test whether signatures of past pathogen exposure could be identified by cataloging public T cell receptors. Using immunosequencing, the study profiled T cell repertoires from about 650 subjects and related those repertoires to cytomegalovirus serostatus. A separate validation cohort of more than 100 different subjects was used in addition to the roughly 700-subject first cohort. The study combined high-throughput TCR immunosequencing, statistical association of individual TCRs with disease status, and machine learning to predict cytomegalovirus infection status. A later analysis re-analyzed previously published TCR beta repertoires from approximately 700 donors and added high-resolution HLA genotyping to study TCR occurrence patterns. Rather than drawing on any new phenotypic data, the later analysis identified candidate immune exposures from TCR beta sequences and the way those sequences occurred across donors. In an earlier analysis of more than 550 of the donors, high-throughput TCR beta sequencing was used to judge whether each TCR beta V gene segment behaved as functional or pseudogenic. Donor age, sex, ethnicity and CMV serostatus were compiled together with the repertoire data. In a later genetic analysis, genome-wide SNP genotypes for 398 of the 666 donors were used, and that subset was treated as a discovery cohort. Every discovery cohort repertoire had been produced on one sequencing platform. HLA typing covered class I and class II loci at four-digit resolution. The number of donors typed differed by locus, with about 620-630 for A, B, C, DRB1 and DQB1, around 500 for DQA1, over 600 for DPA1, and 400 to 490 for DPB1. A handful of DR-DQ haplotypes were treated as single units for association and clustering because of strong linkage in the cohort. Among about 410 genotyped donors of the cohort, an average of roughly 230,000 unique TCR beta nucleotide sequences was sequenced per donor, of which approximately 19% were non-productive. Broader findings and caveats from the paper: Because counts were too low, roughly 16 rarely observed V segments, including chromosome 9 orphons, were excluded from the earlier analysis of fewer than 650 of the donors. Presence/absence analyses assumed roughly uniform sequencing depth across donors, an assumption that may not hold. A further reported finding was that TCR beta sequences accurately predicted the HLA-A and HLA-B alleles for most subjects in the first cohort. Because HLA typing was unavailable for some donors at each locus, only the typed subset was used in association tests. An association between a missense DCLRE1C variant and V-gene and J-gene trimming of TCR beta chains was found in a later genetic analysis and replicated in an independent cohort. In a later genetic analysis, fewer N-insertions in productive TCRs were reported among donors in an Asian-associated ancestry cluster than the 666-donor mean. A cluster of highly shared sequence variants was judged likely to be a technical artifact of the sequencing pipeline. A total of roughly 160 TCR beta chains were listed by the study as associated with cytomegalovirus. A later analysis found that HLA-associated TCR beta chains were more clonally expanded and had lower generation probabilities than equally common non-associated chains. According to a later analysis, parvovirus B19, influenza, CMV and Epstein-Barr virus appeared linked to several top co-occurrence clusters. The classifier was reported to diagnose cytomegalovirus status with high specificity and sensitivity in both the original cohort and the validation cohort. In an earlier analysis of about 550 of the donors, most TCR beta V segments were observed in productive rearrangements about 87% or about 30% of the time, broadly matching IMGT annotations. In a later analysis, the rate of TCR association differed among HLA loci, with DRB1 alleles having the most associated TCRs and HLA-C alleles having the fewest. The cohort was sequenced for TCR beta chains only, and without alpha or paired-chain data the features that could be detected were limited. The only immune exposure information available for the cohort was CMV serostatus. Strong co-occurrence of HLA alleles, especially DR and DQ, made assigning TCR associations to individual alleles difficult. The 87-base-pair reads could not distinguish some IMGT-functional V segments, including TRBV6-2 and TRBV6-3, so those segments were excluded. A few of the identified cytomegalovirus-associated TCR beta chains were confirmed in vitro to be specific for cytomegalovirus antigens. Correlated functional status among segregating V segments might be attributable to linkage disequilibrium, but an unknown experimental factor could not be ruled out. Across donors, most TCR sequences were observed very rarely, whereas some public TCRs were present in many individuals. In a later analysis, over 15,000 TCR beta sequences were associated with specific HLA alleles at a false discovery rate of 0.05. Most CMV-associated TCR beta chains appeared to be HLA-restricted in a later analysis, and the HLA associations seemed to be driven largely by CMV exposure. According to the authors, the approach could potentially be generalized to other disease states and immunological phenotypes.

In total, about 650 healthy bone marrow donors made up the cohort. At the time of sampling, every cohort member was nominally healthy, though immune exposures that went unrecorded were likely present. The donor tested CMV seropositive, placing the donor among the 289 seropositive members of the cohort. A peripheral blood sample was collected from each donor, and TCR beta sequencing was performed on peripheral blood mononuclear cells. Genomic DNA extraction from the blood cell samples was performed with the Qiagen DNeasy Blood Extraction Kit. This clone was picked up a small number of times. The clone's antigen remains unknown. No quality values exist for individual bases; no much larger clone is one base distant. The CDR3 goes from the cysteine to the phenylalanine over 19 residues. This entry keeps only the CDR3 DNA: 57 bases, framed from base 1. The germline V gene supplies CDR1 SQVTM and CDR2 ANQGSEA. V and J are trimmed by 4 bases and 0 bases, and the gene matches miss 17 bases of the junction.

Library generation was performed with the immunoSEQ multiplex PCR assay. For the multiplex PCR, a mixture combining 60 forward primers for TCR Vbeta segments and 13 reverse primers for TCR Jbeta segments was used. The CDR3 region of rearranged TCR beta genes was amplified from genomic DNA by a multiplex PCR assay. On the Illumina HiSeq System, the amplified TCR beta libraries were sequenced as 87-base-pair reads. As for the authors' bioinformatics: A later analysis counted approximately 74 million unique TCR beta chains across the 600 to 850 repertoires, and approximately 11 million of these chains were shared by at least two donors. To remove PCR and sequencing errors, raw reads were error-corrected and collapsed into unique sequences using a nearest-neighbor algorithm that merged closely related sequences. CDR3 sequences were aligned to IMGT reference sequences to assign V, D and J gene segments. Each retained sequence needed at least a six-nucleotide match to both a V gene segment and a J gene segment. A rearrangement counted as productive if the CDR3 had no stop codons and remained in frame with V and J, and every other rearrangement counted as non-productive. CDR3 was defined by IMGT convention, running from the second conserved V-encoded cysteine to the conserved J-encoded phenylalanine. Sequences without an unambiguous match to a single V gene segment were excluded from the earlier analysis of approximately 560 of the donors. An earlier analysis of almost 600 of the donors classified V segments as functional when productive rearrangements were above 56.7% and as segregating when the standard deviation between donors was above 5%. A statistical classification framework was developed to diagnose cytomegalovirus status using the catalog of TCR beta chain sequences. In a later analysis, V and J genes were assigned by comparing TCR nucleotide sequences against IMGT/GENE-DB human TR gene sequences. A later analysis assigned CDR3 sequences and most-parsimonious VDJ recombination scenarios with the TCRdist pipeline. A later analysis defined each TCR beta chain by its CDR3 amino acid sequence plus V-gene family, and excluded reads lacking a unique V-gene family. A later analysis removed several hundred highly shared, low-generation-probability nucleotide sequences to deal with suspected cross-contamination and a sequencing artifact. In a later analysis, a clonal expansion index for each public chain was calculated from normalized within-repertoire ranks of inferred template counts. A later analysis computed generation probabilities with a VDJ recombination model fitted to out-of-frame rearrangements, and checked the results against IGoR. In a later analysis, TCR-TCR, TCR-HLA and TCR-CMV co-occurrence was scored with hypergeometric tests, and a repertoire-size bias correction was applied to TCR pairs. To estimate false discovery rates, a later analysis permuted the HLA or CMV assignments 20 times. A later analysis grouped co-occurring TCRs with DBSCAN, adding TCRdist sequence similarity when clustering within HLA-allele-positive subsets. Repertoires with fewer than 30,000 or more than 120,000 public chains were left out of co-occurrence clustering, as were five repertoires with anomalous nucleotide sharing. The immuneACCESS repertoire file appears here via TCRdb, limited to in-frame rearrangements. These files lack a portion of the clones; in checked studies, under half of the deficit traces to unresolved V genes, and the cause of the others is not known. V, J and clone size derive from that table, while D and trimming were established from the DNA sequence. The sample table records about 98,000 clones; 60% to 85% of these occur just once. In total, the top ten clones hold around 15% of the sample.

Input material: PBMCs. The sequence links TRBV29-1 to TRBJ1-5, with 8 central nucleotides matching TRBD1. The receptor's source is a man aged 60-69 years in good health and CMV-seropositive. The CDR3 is CSVGRGNTDRGLSNQPQHF. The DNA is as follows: TGCAGCGTTGGCCGGGGGAACACCGACAGGGGCCTTAGCAATCAGCCCCAGCATTTT.